One and the same sample provided the 7 T cell receptor beta chains below, sequenced in a study of CD8+ T cells in alopecia areata. Treatment defined: oral pan-JAK inhibitor, 5-10 mg twice daily. Extracted RNA was reverse transcribed, and the resulting cDNA served as sequencing template. Repertoires were generated with immunoSEQ multiplex PCR, while TCRdb's copy carries only in-frame clones and drops some. The sample contains around 100,000 clones, 50% to 60% of which appear only once. Here the sequenced sample was CD8+ T cells sorted from blood, taken at roughly week 55, from a patient treated with tofacitinib. These receptors were obtained from a human donor with alopecia areata.

V usage is TRBV7-6 and J usage is TRBJ1-1, with a possible D match to TRBD1 (6 bases). Trimming shortened V by 1 base and J by 6 bases, and 9 bases separated the two germline ends. The CDR3 contains 13 residues. In germline, CDR1 is SGHVS, CDR2 FNYEAQ. The CDR3 loop is CASSLGRTAEAFF. DNA for the CDR3: TGTGCCAGCAGCTTAGGGAGGACAGCTGAAGCTTTCTTT. Looking up the rest from reference TRBV7-6 and TRBJ1-1 gives the full variable domain: GAGVSQSPRYKVTKRGQDVALRCDPISGHVSLYWYRQALGQGPEFLTYFNYEAQQDKSGLPNDRFSAERPEGSISTLTIQRTEQRDSAMYRCASSLGRTAEAFFGQGTRLTVV.

The J gene is TRBJ2-7, the V gene TRBV2, with 7 nucleotides matching TRBD1. There are 13 residues in the CDR3. Germline CDR1 is SNHLY and CDR2 is FYNNEI. The V and J ends lost 9 bases and 3 bases, in that order; junction bases with no gene match: 8. The CDR3: CASTDRSLYEQYF. The CDR3 region has the DNA TGTGCCAGTACGGACAGGAGTCTCTACGAGCAGTACTTC.

The chain uses TRBV7-6 and TRBJ2-7, with D unresolved. Looked up from germline, CDR1 is SGHVS and CDR2 is FNYEAQ. The CDR3 has 15 amino acids. The germline V and J ends were trimmed by 1 base and 2 bases, with 12 bases remaining between them. CDR3 region: CASSLEGKKPYEQYF. CDR3 coding DNA: TGTGCCAGCAGCTTAGAGGGCAAAAAGCCCTACGAGCAGTACTTC.

This clone was seen a handful of times. The chain employs TRBV12-5 and TRBJ2-2; TRBD1 agrees at 7 bases. V lost 9 bases to trimming and J lost 4 bases; unmatched junction nucleotides: 8. The CDR3 runs 14 residues. Germline CDR1 is LGHNT and CDR2 is FRNRAP. The CDR3 region has the DNA TGTGCTAGAGAAGGGACAGACGGCACCGGGGAGCTGTTTTTT. It encodes CAREGTDGTGELFF.

The chain combines TRBV9 with TRBJ1-6, with a weak D call TRBD1 (6 bases). This CDR3 spans 16 amino acids. V dropped 3 bases and J dropped 6 bases, with 16 bases sitting between them. Germline V gives CDR1 SGDLS, CDR2 YYNGEE. CDR3 loop: CASSADPGQINSPLHF. In nucleotides, the CDR3 is TGTGCCAGCAGCGCAGACCCCGGACAGATTAATTCACCCCTCCACTTT.

The chain is built from TRBV5-1 and TRBJ1-1; D ambiguous. The CDR3 length is 15 residues. Trimming cost V 0 bases and J 0 bases, with 9 bases left between them. CDR1 and CDR2 from the germline V gene are SGHRS and YFSETQ. DNA for the CDR3: TGCGCCAGCAGCTTGGCTTACGGGTTGAACACTGAAGCTTTCTTT. It translates to CASSLAYGLNTEAFF. The entire variable domain, with the rest obtained from reference TRBV5-1 and TRBJ1-1, is as follows: KAGVTQTPRYLIKTRGQQVTLSCSPISGHRSVSWYQQTPGQGLQFLFEYFSETQRNKGNFPGRFSGRQFSNSRSEMNVSTLELGDSALYLCASSLAYGLNTEAFFGQGTRLTVV.

DNA for the CDR3: TGCGCCAGCAGCTTGACGGGGAGGGACGAGCAGTACTTC. It specifies CASSLTGRDEQYF. The chain recombines TRBV5-1 with TRBJ2-7; 7 positions match TRBD2. V lost 1 base, J lost 5 bases, and 3 bases stayed unmatched. The CDR3 totals 13 residues. Germline-derived CDR1 and CDR2 are SGHRS and YFSETQ.